This T cell receptor beta chain was sequenced in a study of cytotoxic CD8 clonotypes in ibrutinib-treated CLL. Overall study: In all, 10 to 11 patients were relapsed/refractory, approximately 14 were treatment-naive and roughly 18 were IGHV unmutated.

Assay: immunoSEQ multiplex PCR; the TCRdb copy retains only in-frame clones and omits some. In the table there are approximately 70,000 clones, about 84% of which are singletons. About this clone itself: What it binds is not known.

Germline assignment: CDR1 LGHNA and CDR2 YSLEER. The CDR3 has 16 amino acids. V lost 0 bases and J lost 8; bases outside the gene matches: 7. Study-wide findings and caveats: Clonality measured at baseline exceeded age-matched healthy donors, tracking circulating CD8+ T-cell counts.

TCR beta library input comprised around 2.1 micrograms of genomic DNA from cryopreserved PBMCs. The V call is TRBV4-3, the J call TRBJ2-2; 9 bases line up with TRBD2. The sample was PBMCs, taken at disease progression, from a patient treated with ibrutinib. This sequence was found in a human donor with chronic lymphocytic leukemia. This CDR3 is CASSQDRRSGRGELFF. The DNA of the CDR3 is TGCGCCAGCAGCCAAGATCGGCGGAGCGGGAGGGGGGAGCTGTTTTTT.